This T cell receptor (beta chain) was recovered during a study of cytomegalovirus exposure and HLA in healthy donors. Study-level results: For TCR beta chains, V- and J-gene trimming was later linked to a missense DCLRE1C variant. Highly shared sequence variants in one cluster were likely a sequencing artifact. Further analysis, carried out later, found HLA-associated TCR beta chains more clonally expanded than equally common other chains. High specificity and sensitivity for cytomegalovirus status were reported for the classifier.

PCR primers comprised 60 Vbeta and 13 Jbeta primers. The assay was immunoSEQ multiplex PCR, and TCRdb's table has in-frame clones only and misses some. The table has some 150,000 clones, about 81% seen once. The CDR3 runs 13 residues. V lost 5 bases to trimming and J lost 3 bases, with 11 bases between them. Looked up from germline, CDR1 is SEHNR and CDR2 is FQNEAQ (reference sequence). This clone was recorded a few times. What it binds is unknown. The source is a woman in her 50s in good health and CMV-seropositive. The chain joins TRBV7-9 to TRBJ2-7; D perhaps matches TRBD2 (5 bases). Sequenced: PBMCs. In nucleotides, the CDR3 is TGTGCCAGCAGCCTCGGGGATTTCTACGAGCAGTACTTC. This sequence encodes CASSLGDFYEQYF.